This TCR beta chain was recorded in a study of T cell responses to AZD1222 COVID-19 vaccine. Study observations and caveats: Spike regions recognized by vaccine-associated CD4 TCRs spanned the protein, led by 160-218 and 743-854. Researchers took repertoire samples only after the peak T cell response had come. Vaccination with two AZD1222 doses was followed by a rise in Spike-specific TCR breadth and depth. Baseline antibody screening turned up just a handful of seropositive AZD1222 recipients.

Germline assignment: CDR1 MDHEN and CDR2 SYDVKM. The V gene end was trimmed by 7 bases and the J gene end by 4 bases; junction bases not matched to a gene: 7. The CDR3 contains 14 residues. Concerning this clone: Its antigen is unknown.

Method: immunoSEQ multiplex PCR; TCRdb's copy keeps in-frame clones and lacks some. The sample lists approximately 210,000 clones; less than 95% were seen once. The chain has TRBV28 and TRBJ2-7; 10 nucleotides line up with TRBD1. The origin of this receptor is an adult who received the MenACWY meningococcal vaccine as a control. Sequenced here: peripheral blood, sampled 28 days after the second dose of the MenACWY control vaccine. The CDR3 coding sequence is TGTGCCAGCAACCCGGGACAGGGGACATACGAGCAGTACTTC. Its protein product is CASNPGQGTYEQYF.